One and the same sample provided the 4 T cell receptor beta chains below, sequenced in a study of T cell responses to AZD1222 COVID-19 vaccine. TCRdb's copy holds only in-frame clones and misses some; the assay was immunoSEQ multiplex PCR. The sample lists roughly 130,000 clones, around 85% occurring once. The specimen was peripheral blood, collected on day 0 of AZD1222 vaccination. The receptors here all came from an adult in good health.

This chain uses TRBV4-2 with TRBJ1-1, with 8 positions matching TRBD1. The CDR3 runs 14 residues. The trim removed 10 bases at V and 2 bases at J, leaving 9 bases unmatched. CDR1 is LGHNA and CDR2 is YNFKEQ in the germline V gene. The CDR3 spells CATQGARGNTEAFF. In DNA, the CDR3 is TGTGCCACCCAGGGGGCGCGGGGCAACACTGAAGCTTTCTTT.

V gene TRBV5-5 combines with J gene TRBJ1-2; no firm D call. Germline CDR1 reads SGHKS; CDR2 reads YYEKEE (reference sequence). The V end lost 4 bases, the J end lost 2 bases, and 21 bases lay between the germline ends. The CDR3 covers 17 residues. The CDR3 loop is CASSLVAQELLNYGYTF. The CDR3 nucleotides read TGTGCCAGCAGCCTGGTCGCGCAGGAGCTACTCAACTATGGCTACACCTTC.

The genes are TRBV6-6 and TRBJ1-5; unclear D gene. The germline gives CDR1 MNHNY, CDR2 SVGAGI (reference sequence). The germline V and J ends were trimmed by 5 bases and 0 bases, with 20 bases remaining between them. CDR3 length: 18 residues. As DNA, the CDR3 is TGTGCCAGCAGTCCATTTGGGTCGGCCAGGATTAGCAATCAGCCCCAGCATTTT. It codes for CASSPFGSARISNQPQHF.

The V gene is TRBV6-4, the J gene TRBJ1-4; TRBD1 matches at 7 bases. This CDR3 contains 13 residues. J gave up 5 bases and V 8 bases, and 5 bases lay outside the gene matches. Germline lookup yields CDR1 MRHNA and CDR2 SNTAGT. CDR3 residues: CASRQGPNEKLFF. CDR3 nucleotides: TGTGCCAGCCGACAGGGCCCCAATGAAAAACTGTTTTTT.